The 23 T cell receptor beta chains below were found in one sample sequenced in a study of Ad26.COV2.S vaccination and SARS-CoV-2 variants. This sample's treatment: 19 received Ad26.COV2.S at low or high dose, single or two shots; about 5 received placebo; per-sample allocation not given. Sampling was done on day 63 after the first vaccine or placebo injection. Assay: immunoSEQ multiplex PCR; the TCRdb copy retains only in-frame clones and omits some. The data hold about 390,000 clones, with approximately 90% observed a single time. Source: peripheral blood, taken in a trial of Ad26.COV2.S vaccine versus placebo. The origin of the receptors is a person aged 18-60 years who received the Ad26.COV2.S COVID-19 vaccine or a placebo.

The chain joins TRBV18 to TRBJ1-1; TRBD1 agrees at 7 bases. Germline loops: CDR1 KGHSH, CDR2 LQKENI. CDR3 size: 17 residues. V lost 2 bases and J lost 3; bases outside the gene matches: 12. CDR3 nucleotide sequence: TGTGCCAGCTCACCAGTAGTGTCAGGGGGTGCCTACACTGAAGCTTTCTTT. Translated: CASSPVVSGGAYTEAFF.

V is TRBV7-2 and J is TRBJ2-7, with TRBD1 matching over 7 bases. CDR3 size: 15 residues. Trimming at V came to 4 bases and at J to 3 bases, leaving 9 bases not matched to a gene. The germline CDR1 and CDR2 sequences are SGHTA and FQGNSA. CDR3 region: CASSSGQLGDYEQYF. For the CDR3, the DNA is TGTGCCAGCAGCTCGGGACAGTTAGGTGACTACGAGCAGTACTTC.

The chain carries TRBV2 and TRBJ2-3; 7 bases agree with TRBD2. Germline values: CDR1 SNHLY, CDR2 FYNNEI. V was pared by 4 bases and J by 4 bases, with 5 bases of the junction left unmatched. The CDR3 loop spans 14 amino acids. CDR3 DNA: TGTGCCAGCAGTGCCCTAGCGGCTCCAGATACGCAGTATTTT. Translation: CASSALAAPDTQYF.

V and J are TRBV7-2 and TRBJ2-7, with 8 bases that match TRBD2. From germline, CDR1 is SGHTA and CDR2 FQGNSA. The length of the CDR3 is 15 residues. After removal of 4 bases from V and 2 bases from J, the junction contained 7 bases not matched to a gene. CDR3 region: CASSWALAAPYEQYF. DNA of the CDR3: TGTGCCAGCAGCTGGGCACTAGCGGCCCCCTACGAGCAGTACTTC.

The J gene is TRBJ2-2, the V gene TRBV6-2 or TRBV6-3, with D unresolved. The V gene's germline CDR1 is MNHEY and CDR2 SVGEGT. V lost 6 bases and J 11 bases, leaving 13 bases between the germline ends. The CDR3 spans 12 residues. In DNA, the CDR3 is TGTGCCAGCAGCTGGCATGCGTACGAGCTGTTTTTT. Amino acids: CASSWHAYELFF.

The chain combines TRBV9 with TRBJ2-2; possible D gene TRBD2, 6 bases. Per germline, CDR1 SGDLS and CDR2 YYNGEE. Trimming shortened V by 2 bases and J by 0 bases, and 11 bases separated the two germline ends. CDR3 length equals 16 residues. CDR3 protein: CASSVGLAANTGELFF. In DNA, the CDR3 is TGTGCCAGCAGCGTCGGGTTAGCGGCGAACACCGGGGAGCTGTTTTTT.

V and J are TRBV19 and TRBJ2-1, with 8 bases identical to TRBD2. J gave up 4 bases and V 8 bases, and 13 bases lay outside the gene matches. CDR1 LNHDA and CDR2 SQIVND come from the germline V gene (reference sequence). The CDR3 spans 16 residues. CDR3 loop: CASRPPGLAGYNEQFF. The CDR3 DNA sequence: TGTGCCAGTCGTCCCCCCGGCCTAGCGGGTTACAATGAGCAGTTCTTC.

This chain uses TRBV27 with TRBJ1-6; TRBD1 matches 8 bases. Germline V CDR1 and CDR2: MNHEY, SMNVEV (reference sequence). The ends lost 4 bases at V and 10 bases at J; junction bases unmatched: 6. The CDR3 runs to 14 residues. Here the CDR3 DNA reads TGTGCCAGCAGTTCTCAGGGGGCATGGTCACCCCTCCACTTT. Amino acid sequence: CASSSQGAWSPLHF.

The genes are TRBV6-2 or TRBV6-3 and TRBJ2-4; 9 nucleotides agree with TRBD1. J was trimmed by 7 bases and V by 4 bases; bases with no gene match: 11. Germline V lookup: CDR1 MNHEY, CDR2 SVGEGT. CDR3 length: 16 residues. Here the CDR3 DNA reads TGTGCCAGCAGTTTCCTTCCGGGACAGGGTTGGAACATTCAGTACTTC. This sequence encodes CASSFLPGQGWNIQYF.

This rearrangement joins TRBV19 to TRBJ2-3, with 13 bases lining up with TRBD2. Germline trimming cut 5 bases from V and 5 bases from J; bases unmatched to any gene: 7. CDR1 is LNHDA and CDR2 is SQIVND in the germline V gene (reference sequence). The CDR3 length is 16 residues. CDR3 protein: CASSLLAGGQGDTQYF. The CDR3 region has the DNA TGTGCCAGTAGTTTACTAGCGGGGGGGCAAGGAGATACGCAGTATTTT.

This chain joins TRBV7-2 and TRBJ1-5; a possible D gene is TRBD1 (5 bases). CDR1 and CDR2 from the germline V gene are SGHTA and FQGNSA. The V gene lost 5 bases and the J gene lost 0 bases, with 14 bases spanning the gap. The CDR3 is 16 residues long. The CDR3 is CASSPDSSFSNQPQHF. The CDR3 DNA reads as TGTGCCAGCAGCCCCGACAGTAGTTTTAGCAATCAGCCCCAGCATTTT.

The chain combines TRBV7-8 with TRBJ1-1, with D perhaps matching TRBD1 (6 bases). CDR3 length: 14 residues. Looked up from germline, CDR1 is SGHVS and CDR2 is FQNEAQ. V was clipped by 6 bases and J by 1 base, with 12 bases between them. The CDR3 protein is CASSYREANTEAFF. As DNA, the CDR3 is TGTGCCAGCAGTTACAGGGAGGCGAACACTGAAGCTTTCTTT.

V and J are TRBV7-2 and TRBJ2-5; D is undetermined. This CDR3 is built from 14 residues. V was cut by 2 bases and J by 4 bases, with 11 bases left in between. CDR1 and CDR2 from the germline V gene are SGHTA and FQGNSA. The CDR3 DNA follows: TGTGCCAGCAGCTTAATCGACCCCAGAGAGACCCAGTACTTC. It is translated as CASSLIDPRETQYF.

This chain joins TRBV19 and TRBJ1-1, with D maybe TRBD1 (5 bases). V was shortened by 3 bases and J by 7 bases, with 9 bases between the two germline ends. From germline, CDR1 is LNHDA and CDR2 SQIVND (reference sequence). The CDR3 totals 12 residues. The DNA of the CDR3 is TGTGCCAGTAGTATGGGCGACAGTGAAGCTTTCTTT. It is translated as CASSMGDSEAFF.

This chain uses TRBV5-6 with TRBJ1-5; D may be TRBD1 (6 bases). CDR1 is SGHDT and CDR2 is YYEEEE in the germline V gene. Deletions cut 4 bases from V and 5 bases from J, with 22 bases between. The CDR3 is 17 residues long. The CDR3 spells CASSLKVPGVGDQPQHF. CDR3 in DNA: TGTGCCAGCAGCCTAAAGGTCCCAGGGGTAGGGGATCAGCCCCAGCATTTT.

This rearrangement joins TRBV5-5 to TRBJ1-2; 8 bases fit TRBD1. Germline V lookup: CDR1 SGHKS, CDR2 YYEKEE (reference sequence). The junction had 9 bases not matched to a gene; V was cut back by 0 bases and J by 5 bases. The CDR3 spans 16 residues. CDR3 sequence reads: CASSLDEGQGRYGYTF. CDR3 bases: TGTGCCAGCAGCTTGGATGAAGGACAGGGAAGGTATGGCTACACCTTC.

The chain uses TRBV13 and TRBJ2-1, with D tentatively TRBD1 (6 bases). The V gene's germline CDR1 is PRHDT and CDR2 FYEKMQ (reference sequence). V shed 8 bases and J shed 9 bases, with 8 bases lying between them. The length of the CDR3 is 10 residues. In nucleotides, the CDR3 is TGTGCCAGCGGGGGCGGTGAGCAGTTCTTC. As protein: CASGGGEQFF.

On this clone: Other DNA sequences within the sample encode an identical CDR3. V usage is TRBV11-2 and J usage is TRBJ2-2; D is uncertain. The CDR3 consists of 13 residues. The germline V gene has CDR1 SGHAT and CDR2 FQNNGV. The germline V and J ends were trimmed by 2 bases and 4 bases, with 5 bases remaining between them. CDR3 DNA sequence: TGTGCCAGCAGCTTACTGGGCACCGGGGAGCTGTTTTTT. It encodes CASSLLGTGELFF. Drawing the rest from reference TRBV11-2 and TRBJ2-2, the complete variable domain is EAGVAQSPRYKIIEKRQSVAFWCNPISGHATLYWYQQILGQGPKLLIQFQNNGVVDDSQLPKDRFSAERLKGVDSTLKIQPAKLEDSAVYLCASSLLGTGELFFGEGSRLTVL.

The genes are TRBV7-6 and TRBJ2-1; D not certain. CDR3 length equals 14 residues. Germline-derived CDR1 and CDR2 are SGHVS and FNYEAQ. Trimming shortened V by 1 base and J by 4 bases, and 8 bases separated the two germline ends. CDR3 coding DNA: TGTGCCAGCAGCTTAGGCGCAGCTTACAATGAGCAGTTCTTC. Amino acid sequence: CASSLGAAYNEQFF.

V usage is TRBV6-1 and J usage is TRBJ1-6, with D perhaps TRBD1 (5 bases). The germline V gene has CDR1 MNHNS and CDR2 SASEGT. V lost 4 bases and J lost 0, with 10 bases in between. CDR3 length: 16 amino acids. Here the CDR3 reads CASSGKGSSYNSPLHF. CDR3 sequence (DNA): TGTGCCAGCAGTGGTAAGGGGAGCTCCTATAATTCACCCCTCCACTTT.

This chain uses TRBV10-2 with TRBJ1-6; D may be TRBD1 (6 bases). Trimming shortened V by 7 bases and J by 4 bases, and 14 bases separated the two germline ends. The CDR3 runs to 15 residues. CDR1 is WSHSY and CDR2 is SAAADI in the germline V gene. Here the CDR3 reads CASTLDSPYNSPLHF. Written as DNA, the CDR3 is TGCGCCAGCACCCTGGACAGTCCATATAATTCACCCCTCCACTTT.

The J gene is TRBJ1-2, the V gene TRBV5-1; D perhaps matches TRBD1 (5 bases). Germline CDR1 SGHRS, CDR2 YFSETQ. This CDR3 region has 19 residues. The V and J ends lost 9 bases and 1 base respectively, with 31 bases between them. The DNA of the CDR3 is TGCGCCACCGCAAAAACAAGGGGACCGGTGTGGGGAGATAACTATGGCTACACCTTC. It translates to CATAKTRGPVWGDNYGYTF. Using reference TRBV5-1 and TRBJ1-2 for the parts outside the CDR3, the full variable domain is KAGVTQTPRYLIKTRGQQVTLSCSPISGHRSVSWYQQTPGQGLQFLFEYFSETQRNKGNFPGRFSGRQFSNSRSEMNVSTLELGDSALYLCATAKTRGPVWGDNYGYTFGSGTRLTVV.

The chain has TRBV5-6 and TRBJ2-1; possibly TRBD1 for D (5 bases). With 4 bases removed from V and 9 bases from J, the gap between germline ends came to 14 bases. There are 13 residues in the CDR3. CDR1 and CDR2 (germline): SGHDT, YYEEEE. The CDR3 sequence is CASSLAPQGEQFF. The CDR3 DNA is TGTGCCAGCAGCCTGGCTCCCCAGGGTGAGCAGTTCTTC.